This T cell receptor (beta chain) was profiled in a study of T cell repertoires in cytomegalovirus infection. The overall study: In the study, CMV epitopes included recently identified HLA-C-restricted and well-studied HLA-B-restricted ones. From public TCR beta signatures came an indication of both CMV infection and matching HLA type.

V lost 4 bases, J lost 1 base, and 7 bases stayed unmatched. Germline V CDR1 and CDR2: MGHRA, YSYEKL. The CDR3 covers 17 residues. Notes on the study in general: It was HLA-C-restricted CMV-specific TCR beta clonotypes that dominated the response ex vivo. The study identified carriers of CMV plus the relevant HLA from cumulative public TCR beta family frequency.

A note on this clonotype: Its antigen is still unknown.

TCRdb recomputed calls from the reads with MiXCR, one row per CDR3 protein. The table shows 750,000 to 900,000 distinct CDR3 sequences, with 29% occurring only once. This TCR came from a human donor in good health (CMV status not recorded). Some clones in this sample may be carry-over from other donors' samples. The specimen was cultured CD8+ T cells from PBMCs, collected from culture after CMV antigen stimulation. This chain connects TRBV4-1 to TRBJ2-3, with TRBD2 matching over 11 bases. This chain's CDR3 is CASSPKMTSGGTDTQYF. CDR3 coding DNA: TGCGCCAGCAGCCCCAAGATGACTAGCGGGGGCACAGATACGCAGTATTTT.